Each of the 26 T cell receptor beta chains below was sequenced from the same sample in a study of T cells expressing NK-cell markers. For each CDR3 protein, TCRdb gives one entry from its re-call of the 5' RACE reads, without DNA. Its listing shows over 200,000 distinct CDR3 sequences. Sequenced material: blood T cells: a sorted CD56 or NKG2C T cell subset, CD4+ or CD8+ T cells, or bulk PBMC T cells (not recorded which). Source of these receptors: a man aged 18 to 35 in good health.

The rearrangement joins TRBV9 to TRBJ2-5; the D call of TRBD2 rests on TCRdb alone, since no DNA is present to check it. Germline-derived CDR1 and CDR2 are SGDLS and YYNGEE. The CDR3 is made up of 16 amino acids. The CDR3 is CASSVSLTSRQETQYF.

CDR3 region: CASSVREGTEQFF. The chain links TRBV7-2 to TRBJ2-1; there is no DNA to check the TCRdb D call of TRBD2. Germline V gene data show CDR1 as SGHTA and CDR2 as FQGNSA. CDR3 length: 13 amino acids.

This rearrangement joins TRBV5-4 to TRBJ2-1; TCRdb selects TRBD1, and the lack of DNA leaves this call unchecked. Germline V CDR1 and CDR2: SGHNT, YYREEE (reference sequence). The CDR3 contains 14 residues. CDR3 protein: CASSQNRAVNEQFF.

The chain recombines TRBV10-3 with TRBJ2-1; lacking DNA, the TRBD2 call made by TCRdb goes unchecked. This CDR3 has 20 amino acids. CDR1 is ENHRY, CDR2 SYGVKD, per germline. The CDR3 loop is CAISGSPGLATTSQLNEQFF.

The V gene is TRBV4-1, the J gene TRBJ2-1. The germline CDR1 and CDR2 sequences are MGHRA and YSYEKL. The CDR3 spans 15 residues. This CDR3 is CASSPWGSSYNEQFF.

CDR3 sequence reads: CASNLLTTGPPFF. V usage is TRBV7-2 and J usage is TRBJ2-1; TCRdb lists TRBD1, though no DNA is available to test this call. CDR3 length: 13 residues. Looked up from germline, CDR1 is SGHTA and CDR2 is FQGNSA.

The genes are TRBV6-2 or TRBV6-3 and TRBJ2-7; checking the TCRdb D call of TRBD2 is not possible without DNA. This CDR3 has 17 amino acids. The V gene's germline CDR1 is MNHEY and CDR2 SVGEGT. The CDR3 sequence: CASSPGLAGPGSYEQYF.

V gene TRBV12-3 or TRBV12-4 combines with J gene TRBJ2-1. The CDR3 is 15 amino acids. The CDR3 loop reads CASSFLQGPYNEQFF.

V is TRBV12-3 or TRBV12-4 and J is TRBJ2-2; absent DNA, TCRdb's TRBD2 call cannot be checked. This CDR3 region has 17 residues. This CDR3 is CASSLGLGGSGTGELFF.

This sequence joins TRBV6-1 and TRBJ1-1; TCRdb outputs TRBD1, but without DNA this stays unchecked. Germline V lookup: CDR1 MNHNS, CDR2 SASEGT. The CDR3 runs 14 residues. The CDR3 region is CASRVTGEDTEAFF.

CDR3 protein: CATSGPGLATDTQYF. The chain carries TRBV15 and TRBJ2-3. CDR1 and CDR2 from the germline V gene are LNHNV and YYDKDF (reference sequence). The CDR3 is 15 residues long.

The CDR3 loop is CASSLFQGNNSPLHF. The chain uses TRBV12-3 or TRBV12-4 and TRBJ1-6. The CDR3 extends over 15 amino acids.

The chain uses TRBV6-2 or TRBV6-3 and TRBJ2-3; TCRdb lists TRBD2, though no DNA is available to test this call. The germline V gene has CDR1 MNHEY and CDR2 SVGEGT. This CDR3 contains 15 residues. CDR3: CATAWRETSTDTQYF.

The chain has TRBV10-3 and TRBJ2-7. CDR1 ENHRY and CDR2 SYGVKD come from the germline V gene. This CDR3 is 15 amino acids long. The CDR3 here is CAISEADGQSYEQYF.

The genes are TRBV12-3 or TRBV12-4 and TRBJ2-3; TCRdb proposes TRBD1, but this gene call is untestable without DNA. The CDR3 runs 15 residues. The CDR3 spells CASSLGQGAPDTQYF.

V and J are TRBV12-3 or TRBV12-4 and TRBJ2-5. There are 13 residues in the CDR3. The CDR3 loop is CASSLRRTETQYF.

This chain connects TRBV6-2 or TRBV6-3 to TRBJ2-4. This CDR3 has 13 amino acids. The germline V gene encodes CDR1 MNHEY and CDR2 SVGEGT. The CDR3 is CASSGRSKNIQYF.

The rearrangement links TRBV20-1 to TRBJ2-5; TCRdb outputs TRBD1, but without DNA this stays unchecked. CDR3 length equals 14 residues. Germline loops: CDR1 DFQATT, CDR2 SNEGSKA (reference sequence). The CDR3 sequence: CSARGPTYQETQYF.

Here the CDR3 reads CSVSTGTEAFF. The chain employs TRBV29-1 and TRBJ1-1; the D gene TCRdb calls, TRBD1, cannot be checked with no DNA. This CDR3 comprises 11 residues. Germline-derived CDR1 and CDR2 are SQVTM and ANQGSEA.

The chain employs TRBV7-2 and TRBJ2-1; TCRdb's D call, TRBD1, is unchecked because there is no DNA. Germline CDR1 reads SGHTA; CDR2 reads FQGNSA. The CDR3 is made up of 13 amino acids. This chain's CDR3 is CASSRGVYNEQFF.

This sequence joins TRBV20-1 and TRBJ2-7. Germline-derived CDR1 and CDR2 are DFQATT and SNEGSKA (reference sequence). This CDR3 is built from 15 residues. This CDR3 is CSARDPRTSSYEQYF.

The chain carries TRBV12-3 or TRBV12-4 and TRBJ2-1; TCRdb gives TRBD2 as the D gene, but with no DNA this cannot be confirmed. The CDR3 totals 15 residues. CDR3 protein: CASTRGGRKRNEQFF.

V usage is TRBV20-1 and J usage is TRBJ2-1; lacking DNA, the TRBD1 call made by TCRdb goes unchecked. Germline V CDR1 and CDR2: DFQATT, SNEGSKA (reference sequence). There are 15 residues in the CDR3. The CDR3 spells CSARGSRPGNNEQFF.

The chain carries TRBV6-4 and TRBJ2-1; TCRdb calls TRBD2, which cannot be checked without DNA. The CDR3 has 13 amino acids. Germline-derived CDR1 and CDR2 are MRHNA and SNTAGT. This chain's CDR3 is CASRPEGLGEQFF.

The chain combines TRBV20-1 with TRBJ1-2; TCRdb reports TRBD1, a call that lacks DNA to check it against. The CDR3 loop spans 13 amino acids. CDR1 and CDR2 from the germline V gene are DFQATT and SNEGSKA (reference sequence). The CDR3 spells CSAATGKYYGYTF.

The chain employs TRBV20-1 and TRBJ2-1; TCRdb names TRBD1, which stays unverified in the absence of DNA. From germline, CDR1 is DFQATT and CDR2 SNEGSKA (reference sequence). This CDR3 is built from 16 residues. This chain's CDR3 is CSARKTGGANYNEQFF.